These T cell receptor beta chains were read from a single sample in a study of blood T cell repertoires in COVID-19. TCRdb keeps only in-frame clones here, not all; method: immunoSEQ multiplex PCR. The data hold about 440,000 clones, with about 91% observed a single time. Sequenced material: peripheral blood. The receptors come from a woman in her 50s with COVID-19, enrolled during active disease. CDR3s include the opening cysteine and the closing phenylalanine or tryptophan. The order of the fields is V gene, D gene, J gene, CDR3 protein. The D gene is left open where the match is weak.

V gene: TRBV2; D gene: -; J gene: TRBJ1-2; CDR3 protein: CASSESWTTGYTF
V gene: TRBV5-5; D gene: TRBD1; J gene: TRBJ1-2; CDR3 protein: CASSYGETGVFLNYGYTF
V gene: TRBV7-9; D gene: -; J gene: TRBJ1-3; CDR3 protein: CASSQEVAGNTIYF
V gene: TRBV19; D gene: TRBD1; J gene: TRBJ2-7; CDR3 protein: CASTRGGQGYYEQYF
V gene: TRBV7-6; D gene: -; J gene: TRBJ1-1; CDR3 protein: CASSSGQPVSNTEAFF
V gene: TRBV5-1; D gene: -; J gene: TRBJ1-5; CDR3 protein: CASSLDSGIGQPQHF
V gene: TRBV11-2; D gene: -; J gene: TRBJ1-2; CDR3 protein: CASSLDRNYGYTF
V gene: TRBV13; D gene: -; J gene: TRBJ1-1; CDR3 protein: CASSLAGNPEAFF
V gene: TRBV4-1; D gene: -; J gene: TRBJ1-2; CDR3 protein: CASSQEPGLYGYTF
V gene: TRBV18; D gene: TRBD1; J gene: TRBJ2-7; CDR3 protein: CASSPPTGGPYEQYF
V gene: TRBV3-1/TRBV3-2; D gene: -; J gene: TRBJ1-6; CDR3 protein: CASSYGQHNSPLHF
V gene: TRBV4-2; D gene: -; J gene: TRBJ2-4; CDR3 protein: CASSQGRVAKNIQYF
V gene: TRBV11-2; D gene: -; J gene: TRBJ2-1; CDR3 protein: CASSAAGSSYNEQFF
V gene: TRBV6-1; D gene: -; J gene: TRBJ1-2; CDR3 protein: CASSEDRVVGYTF
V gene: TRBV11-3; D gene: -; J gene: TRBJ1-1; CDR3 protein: CASSLERGGEAFF
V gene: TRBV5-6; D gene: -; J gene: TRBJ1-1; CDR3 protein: CASSADRRNTEAFF
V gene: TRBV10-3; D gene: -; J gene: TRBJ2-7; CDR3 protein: CAISESDSYEQYF
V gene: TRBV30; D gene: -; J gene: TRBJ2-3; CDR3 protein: CAWSVSGRGDTQYF
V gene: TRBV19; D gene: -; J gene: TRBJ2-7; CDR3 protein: CASSLGRGNYEQYF
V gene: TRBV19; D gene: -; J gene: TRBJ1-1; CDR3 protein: CASSIRTEGTEAFF
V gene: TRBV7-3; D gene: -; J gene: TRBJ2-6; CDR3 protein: CASRNRGSGANVLTF
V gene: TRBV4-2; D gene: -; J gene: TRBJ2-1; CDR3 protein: CASSQVSASPTGEQFF
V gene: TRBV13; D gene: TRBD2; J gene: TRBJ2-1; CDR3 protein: CASSQRTGGDNNEQFF
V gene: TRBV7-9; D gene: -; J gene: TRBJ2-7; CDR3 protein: CASSRDWYEQYF
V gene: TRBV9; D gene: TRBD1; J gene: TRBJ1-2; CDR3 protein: CASSSQGTGANYGYTF
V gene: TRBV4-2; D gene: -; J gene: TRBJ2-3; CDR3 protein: CASSRGGEDTQYF
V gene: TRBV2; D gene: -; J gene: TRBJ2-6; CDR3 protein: CASSKADISGANVLTF
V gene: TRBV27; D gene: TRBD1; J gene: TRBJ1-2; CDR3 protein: CASKPDRDYGYTF
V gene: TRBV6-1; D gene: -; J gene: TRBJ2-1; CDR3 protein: CASSEWGAIYNEQFF
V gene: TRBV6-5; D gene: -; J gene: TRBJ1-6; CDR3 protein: CASQAGRDNSPLHF
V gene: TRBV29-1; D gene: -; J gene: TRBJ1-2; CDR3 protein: CSVEDGAGGYTF
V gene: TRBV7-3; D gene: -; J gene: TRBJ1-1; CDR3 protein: CASSLDVVTPEAFF
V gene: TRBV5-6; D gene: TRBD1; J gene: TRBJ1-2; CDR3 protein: CASKGQAYGYTF
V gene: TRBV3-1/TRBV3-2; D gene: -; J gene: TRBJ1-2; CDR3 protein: CASSQEGRDSGYTF
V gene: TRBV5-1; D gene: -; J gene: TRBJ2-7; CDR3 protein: CASSPSLGGASSEQYF
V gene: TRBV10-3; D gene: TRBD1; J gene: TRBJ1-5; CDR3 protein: CAISAGQGAQPQHF
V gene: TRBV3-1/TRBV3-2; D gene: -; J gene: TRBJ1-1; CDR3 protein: CASSAGRGTEAFF
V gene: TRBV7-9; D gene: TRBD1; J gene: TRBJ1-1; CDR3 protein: CASSSNRGNTEAFF
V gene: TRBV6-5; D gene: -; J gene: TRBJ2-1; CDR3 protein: CASTRGTVYNEQFF
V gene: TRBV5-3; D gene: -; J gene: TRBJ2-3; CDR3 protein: CARSRMRLRTDTQYF
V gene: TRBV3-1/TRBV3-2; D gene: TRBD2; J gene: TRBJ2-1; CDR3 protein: CASSQGSGAFGEQFF
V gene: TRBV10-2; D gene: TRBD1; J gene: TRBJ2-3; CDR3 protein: CASRGWDSTTDTQYF
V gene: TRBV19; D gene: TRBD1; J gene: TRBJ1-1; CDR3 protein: CASSMQGVDTEAFF
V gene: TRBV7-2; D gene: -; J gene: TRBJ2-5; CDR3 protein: CASSGGAVLGETQYF
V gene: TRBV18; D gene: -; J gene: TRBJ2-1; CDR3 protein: CASSEESSYNEQFF
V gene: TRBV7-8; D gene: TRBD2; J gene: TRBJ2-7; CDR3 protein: CASTQRGGHSYEQYF
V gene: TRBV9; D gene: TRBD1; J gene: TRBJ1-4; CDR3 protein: CASSVATGAGEKLFF
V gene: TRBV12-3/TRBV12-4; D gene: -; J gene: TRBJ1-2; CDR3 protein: CASSTQGYGYTF
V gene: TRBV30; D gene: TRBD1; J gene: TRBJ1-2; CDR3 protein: CAWTGGRANYGYTF
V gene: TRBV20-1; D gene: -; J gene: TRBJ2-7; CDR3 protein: CSATFADEQYF
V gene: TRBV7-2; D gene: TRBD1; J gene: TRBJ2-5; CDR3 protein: CASSTGQVEWETQYF
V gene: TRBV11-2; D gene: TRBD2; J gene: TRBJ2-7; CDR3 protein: CASSLGLAGGRSYEQYF
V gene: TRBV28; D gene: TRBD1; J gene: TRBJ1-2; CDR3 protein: CASIPLPTGDYGYTF
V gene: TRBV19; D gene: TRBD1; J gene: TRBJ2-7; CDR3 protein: CASSPDRIGFYEQYF
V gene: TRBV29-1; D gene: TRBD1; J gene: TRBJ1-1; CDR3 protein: CSVAGQGPTEAFF
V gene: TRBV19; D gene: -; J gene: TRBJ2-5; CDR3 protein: CASSVTAYQETQYF
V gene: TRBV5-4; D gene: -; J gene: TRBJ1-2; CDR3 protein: CASSFFLTAIHNYGYTF
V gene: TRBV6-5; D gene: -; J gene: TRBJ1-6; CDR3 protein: CASSYTVLNNSPLHF
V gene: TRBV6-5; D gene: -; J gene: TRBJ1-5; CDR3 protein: CASSYAGRGPQHF
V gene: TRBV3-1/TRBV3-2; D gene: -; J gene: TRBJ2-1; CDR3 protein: CASSSPMGGSNEQFF